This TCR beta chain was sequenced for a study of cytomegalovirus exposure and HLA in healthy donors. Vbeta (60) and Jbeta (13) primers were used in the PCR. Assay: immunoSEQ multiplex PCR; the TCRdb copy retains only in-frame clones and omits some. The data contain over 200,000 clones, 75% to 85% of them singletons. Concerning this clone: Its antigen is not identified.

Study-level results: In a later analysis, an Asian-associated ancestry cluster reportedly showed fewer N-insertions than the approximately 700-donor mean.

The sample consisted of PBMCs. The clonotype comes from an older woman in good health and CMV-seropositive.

The CDR3 DNA reads TGTGCCAGCAACCAGGGGGGAACCTACGAGCAGTACTTC. Its protein is CASNQGGTYEQYF. This chain joins TRBV7-9 and TRBJ2-7; D might be TRBD1 (7 bases). Germline V CDR1 and CDR2: SEHNR, FQNEAQ (reference sequence). This CDR3 is built from 13 residues. V gave up 7 bases and J gave up 2 bases, with 12 bases separating them.